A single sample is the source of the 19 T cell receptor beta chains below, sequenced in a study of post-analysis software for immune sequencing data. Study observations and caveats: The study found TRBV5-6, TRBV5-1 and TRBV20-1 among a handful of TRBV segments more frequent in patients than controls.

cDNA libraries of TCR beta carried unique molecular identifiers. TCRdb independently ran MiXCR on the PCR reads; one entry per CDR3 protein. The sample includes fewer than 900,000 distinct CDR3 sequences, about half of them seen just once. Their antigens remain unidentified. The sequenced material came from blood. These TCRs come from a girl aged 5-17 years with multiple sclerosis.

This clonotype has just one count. The CDR3 loop reads CASSRTGESNQPQHF. Written as DNA, the CDR3 is TGTGCCAGCAGCCGTACAGGGGAGAGCAATCAGCCCCAGCATTTT. This chain links TRBV7-9 with TRBJ1-5; 7 nucleotides match TRBD1. With V trimmed by 5 bases and J by 1 base, 5 bases remained unmatched. CDR1 and CDR2 (germline): SEHNR, FQNEAQ (reference sequence). CDR3 length: 15 amino acids.

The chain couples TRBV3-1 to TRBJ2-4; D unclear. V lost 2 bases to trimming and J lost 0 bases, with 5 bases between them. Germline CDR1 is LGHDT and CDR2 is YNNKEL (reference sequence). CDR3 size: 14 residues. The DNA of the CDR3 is TGTGCCAGCAGCCAATTCCTAGCCAAAAACATTCAGTACTTC. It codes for CASSQFLAKNIQYF. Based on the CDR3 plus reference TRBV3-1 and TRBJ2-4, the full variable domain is DTAVSQTPKYLVTQMGNDKSIKCEQNLGHDTMYWYKQDSKKFLKIMFSYNNKELIINETVPNRFSPKSPDKAHLNLHINSLELGDSAVYFCASSQFLAKNIQYFGAGTRLSVL.

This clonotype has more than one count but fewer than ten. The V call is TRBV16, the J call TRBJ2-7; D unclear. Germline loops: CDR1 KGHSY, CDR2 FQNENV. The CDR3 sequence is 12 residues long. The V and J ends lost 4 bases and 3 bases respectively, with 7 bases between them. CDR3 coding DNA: TGTGCCAGCAGCCTTATTAACTACGAGCAGTACTTC. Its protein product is CASSLINYEQYF.

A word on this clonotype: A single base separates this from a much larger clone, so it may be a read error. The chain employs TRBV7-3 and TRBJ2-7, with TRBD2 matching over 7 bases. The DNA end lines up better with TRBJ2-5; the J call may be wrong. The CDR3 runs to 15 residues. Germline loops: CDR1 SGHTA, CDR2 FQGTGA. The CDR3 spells CASSPAPTSYGTQYF. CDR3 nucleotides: TGTGCCAGCAGCCCTGCCCCGACTAGCTATGGGACCCAGTACTTC.

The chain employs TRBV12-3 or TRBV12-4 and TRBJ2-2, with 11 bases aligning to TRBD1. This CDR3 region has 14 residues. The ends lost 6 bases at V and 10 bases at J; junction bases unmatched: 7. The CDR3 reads CASRRTGGSKELFF. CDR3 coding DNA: TGTGCCAGCAGGCGGACAGGGGGCTCCAAGGAGCTGTTTTTT.

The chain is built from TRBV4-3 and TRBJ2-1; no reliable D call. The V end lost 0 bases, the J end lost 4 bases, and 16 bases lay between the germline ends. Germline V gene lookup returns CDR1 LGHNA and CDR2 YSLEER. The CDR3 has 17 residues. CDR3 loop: CASSQDSLTTQYNEQFF. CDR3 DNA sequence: TGCGCCAGCAGCCAAGATTCCCTAACAACACAGTACAATGAGCAGTTCTTC.

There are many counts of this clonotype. CDR3 sequence (DNA): TGTGCCAGCAGTTTGGATCCCGGACAGGGACACAATGAGCAGTTCTTC. This sequence encodes CASSLDPGQGHNEQFF. This chain links TRBV12-3 or TRBV12-4 with TRBJ2-1; 8 bases align to TRBD1. V trimming: 3 bases; J trimming: 5 bases; junction bases outside the gene matches: 9. The CDR3 has 16 residues.

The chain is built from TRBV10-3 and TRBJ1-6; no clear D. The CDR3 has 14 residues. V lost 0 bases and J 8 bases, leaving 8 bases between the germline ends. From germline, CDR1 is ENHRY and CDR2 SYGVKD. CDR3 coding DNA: TGTGCCATCAGTGAGTCGGGATACGATTCACCCCTCCACTTT. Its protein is CAISESGYDSPLHF.

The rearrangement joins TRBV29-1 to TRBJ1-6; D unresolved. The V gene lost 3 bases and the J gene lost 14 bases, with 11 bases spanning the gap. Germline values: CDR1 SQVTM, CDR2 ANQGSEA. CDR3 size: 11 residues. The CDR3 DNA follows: TGCAGCGTTGATGTGGGTGGAACCCTCCACTTT. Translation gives CSVDVGGTLHF.

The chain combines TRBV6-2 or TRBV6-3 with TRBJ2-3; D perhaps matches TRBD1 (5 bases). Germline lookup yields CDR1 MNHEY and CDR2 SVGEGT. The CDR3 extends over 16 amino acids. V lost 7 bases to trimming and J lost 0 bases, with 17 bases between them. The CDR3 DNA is TGTGCCAGCATTCCCTTGGGGCGGAGAAGCACAGATACGCAGTATTTT. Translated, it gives CASIPLGRRSTDTQYF.

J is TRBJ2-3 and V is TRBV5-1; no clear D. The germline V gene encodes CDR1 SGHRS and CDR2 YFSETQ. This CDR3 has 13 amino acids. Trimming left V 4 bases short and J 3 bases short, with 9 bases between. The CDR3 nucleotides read TGCGCCAGCAGCCCTATACAGACAGATACGCAGTATTTT. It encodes CASSPIQTDTQYF.

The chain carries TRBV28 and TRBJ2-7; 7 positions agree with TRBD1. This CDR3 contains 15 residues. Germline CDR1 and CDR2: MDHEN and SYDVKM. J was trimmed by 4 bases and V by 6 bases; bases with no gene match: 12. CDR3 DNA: TGTGCCAGCAGCCCGTTCCGGGACAGTTTTTACGAGCAGTACTTC. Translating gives CASSPFRDSFYEQYF.

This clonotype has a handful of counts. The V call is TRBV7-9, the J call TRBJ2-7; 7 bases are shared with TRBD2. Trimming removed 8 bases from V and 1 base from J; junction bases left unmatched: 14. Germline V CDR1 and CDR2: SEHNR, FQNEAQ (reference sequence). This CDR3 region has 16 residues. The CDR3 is CASLGLSGVRSYEQYF. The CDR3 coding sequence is TGTGCCAGCTTGGGATTGAGCGGGGTCCGTTCCTACGAGCAGTACTTC.

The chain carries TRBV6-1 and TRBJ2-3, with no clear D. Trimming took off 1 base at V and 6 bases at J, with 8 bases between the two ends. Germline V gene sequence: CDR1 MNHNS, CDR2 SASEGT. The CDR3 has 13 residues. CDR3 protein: CASSEVKGDTQYF. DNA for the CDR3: TGTGCCAGCAGTGAAGTGAAGGGTGATACGCAGTATTTT.

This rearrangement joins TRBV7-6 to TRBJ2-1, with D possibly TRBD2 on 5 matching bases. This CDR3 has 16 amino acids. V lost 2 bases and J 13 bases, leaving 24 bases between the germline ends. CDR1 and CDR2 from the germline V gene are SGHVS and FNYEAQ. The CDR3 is CASSLLGGQEMGPQFF. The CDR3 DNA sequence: TGTGCCAGCAGCTTACTAGGAGGTCAGGAAATGGGCCCACAGTTCTTC.

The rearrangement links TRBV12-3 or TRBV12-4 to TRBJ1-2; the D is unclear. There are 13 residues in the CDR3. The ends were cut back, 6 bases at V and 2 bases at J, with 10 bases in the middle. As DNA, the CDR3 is TGTGCCAGCAGCGTCAGACTCAACTATGGCTACACCTTC. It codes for CASSVRLNYGYTF.

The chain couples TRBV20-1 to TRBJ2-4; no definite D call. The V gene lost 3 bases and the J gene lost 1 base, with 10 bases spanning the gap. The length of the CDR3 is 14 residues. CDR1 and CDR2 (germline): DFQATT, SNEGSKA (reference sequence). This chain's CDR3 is CSARSPTAKNIQYF. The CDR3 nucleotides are TGCAGTGCTAGGTCTCCGACCGCCAAAAACATTCAGTACTTC.

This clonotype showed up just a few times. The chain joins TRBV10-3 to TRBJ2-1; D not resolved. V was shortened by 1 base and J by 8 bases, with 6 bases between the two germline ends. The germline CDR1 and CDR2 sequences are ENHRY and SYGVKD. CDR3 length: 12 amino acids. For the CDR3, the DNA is TGTGCCATCAGTGAGTTAAGGTATGAGCAGTTCTTC. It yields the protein CAISELRYEQFF.

CDR3 loop: CATSRASGSFYEQYF. CDR3 DNA sequence: TGTGCCACCAGCAGGGCTAGCGGGAGTTTCTACGAGCAGTACTTC. The chain couples TRBV15 to TRBJ2-5, with TRBD2 matching over 10 bases. The J call may be faulty, since TRBJ2-7 better matches the DNA end. The CDR3 is made up of 15 amino acids. Germline CDR1 and CDR2: LNHNV and YYDKDF (reference sequence).